Described below is a single T cell receptor (beta chain) sequence and its context. Here immunoSEQ multiplex PCR was the method, and the copy in TCRdb shows in-frame clones only, minus some. The data hold fewer than 65,000 clones, with 80% to 90% observed a single time. The data stem from a study of PD-L1 blockade in urothelial cancer. Study in general: Reported median T cell count for blood samples was 120,000 to 150,000.

With 2 bases clipped from V and 6 bases from J, the junction kept 10 bases outside the gene matches. The CDR3 sequence is 16 residues long. The germline V gene encodes CDR1 ENHRY and CDR2 SYGVKD. Time point specified: pretreatment peripheral blood. The rearrangement links TRBV10-3 to TRBJ1-1; 9 nucleotides align to TRBD1. The sequence was collected from a man in his 70s with urothelial cancer. Sequenced here: PBMCs, sampled around atezolizumab (anti-PD-L1) treatment. The CDR3 here is CAISERVLQGASEAFF. The CDR3 nucleotides are TGTGCCATCAGTGAGAGGGTATTACAGGGGGCTTCTGAAGCTTTCTTT.